Listed here are 12 T cell receptor beta chains from one sample, sequenced in a study of cytomegalovirus exposure and HLA in healthy donors. Use of 60 Vbeta and 13 Jbeta primers characterized the PCR. TCRdb's table, derived via immunoSEQ multiplex PCR, lists solely in-frame clones and lacks some. The table records under 110,000 clones, less than 80% of them present only once. The sample consisted of PBMCs. All receptors derive from a man between 35 and 55 years old in good health and CMV-seronegative.

V is TRBV5-4 and J is TRBJ1-2; 10 bases are a match to TRBD1. V was pared by 0 bases and J by 6 bases, with 5 bases of the junction left unmatched. The CDR3 totals 15 residues. Germline V gives CDR1 SGHNT, CDR2 YYREEE (reference sequence). The CDR3 protein is CASSLAGTGVHGYTF. For the CDR3, the DNA is TGTGCCAGCAGCTTGGCAGGGACAGGGGTGCATGGCTACACCTTC.

This chain connects TRBV5-1 to TRBJ2-1; TRBD2 aligns across 11 bases. The V gene end was trimmed by 5 bases and the J gene end by 8 bases; junction bases not matched to a gene: 9. Germline CDR1 is SGHRS and CDR2 is YFSETQ. This CDR3 has 15 amino acids. The CDR3 region is CASRALAGGLDEQFF. Written as DNA, the CDR3 is TGCGCCAGCAGGGCGCTAGCGGGGGGTCTCGATGAGCAGTTCTTC.

This clone turned up a few times. The genes are TRBV7-6 and TRBJ2-5, with D possibly TRBD2 on 6 matching bases. V was clipped by 7 bases and J by 1 base, with 13 bases between them. The CDR3 is 14 amino acids. The germline V gene encodes CDR1 SGHVS and CDR2 FNYEAQ. The CDR3 sequence is CASIDGGSQETQYF. CDR3 DNA sequence: TGTGCCAGCATCGACGGAGGGTCCCAAGAGACCCAGTACTTC. Variable domain in full (rest from reference TRBV7-6 and TRBJ2-5): GAGVSQSPRYKVTKRGQDVALRCDPISGHVSLYWYRQALGQGPEFLTYFNYEAQQDKSGLPNDRFSAERPEGSISTLTIQRTEQRDSAMYRCASIDGGSQETQYFGPGTRLLVL.

The rearrangement joins TRBV6-6 to TRBJ1-5; 8 bases fit TRBD1. There are 15 residues in the CDR3. The germline CDR1 and CDR2 sequences are MNHNY and SVGAGI (reference sequence). V lost 8 bases to trimming and J lost 1 base; unmatched junction nucleotides: 7. In nucleotides, the CDR3 is TGTGCCAGCGTAGACAGGGGAGGGAGCAATCAGCCCCAGCATTTT. This encodes CASVDRGGSNQPQHF.

In regard to this clone: Since the CDR3 does not end with the conserved phenylalanine or tryptophan, this likely comes from a read error. As DNA, the CDR3 is TGTGCCAGCGGACCGCCCTCAGGGGGCTTTAATTCACCCCTCCACCTT. Its translation is CASGPPSGGFNSPLHL. The V gene is TRBV7-9, the J gene TRBJ1-6; the match to TRBD1 covers 8 bases. The CDR3 is 16 residues long. V shed 8 bases, J shed 6 bases, and the junction held 12 bases outside the gene matches. Germline assignment: CDR1 SEHNR and CDR2 FQNEAQ (reference sequence).

The chain links TRBV7-9 to TRBJ1-1; 7 bases line up with TRBD1. J was trimmed by 3 bases and V by 5 bases; bases with no gene match: 3. The germline CDR1 and CDR2 sequences are SEHNR and FQNEAQ (reference sequence). The CDR3 contains 13 residues. The CDR3 region is CASSPRGDTEAFF. The CDR3 DNA sequence: TGTGCCAGCAGCCCCAGGGGGGACACTGAAGCTTTCTTT.

V is TRBV10-2 and J is TRBJ1-1, with no clear D. Germline values: CDR1 WSHSY, CDR2 SAAADI. CDR3 length: 13 residues. V was trimmed by 4 bases and J by 2 bases, leaving 8 bases between them. As DNA, the CDR3 is TGCGCCAGCAGTGGGGCAGGAAACACTGAAGCTTTCTTT. Its translation: CASSGAGNTEAFF.

The rearrangement links TRBV5-4 to TRBJ2-5, with 9 bases lining up with TRBD1. This CDR3 contains 14 residues. The V gene's germline CDR1 is SGHNT and CDR2 YYREEE (reference sequence). The V segment lost 5 bases and the J segment 5 bases; nucleotides outside the gene matches: 7. The CDR3 reads CASSRGQGGETQYF. The CDR3 DNA follows: TGTGCCAGCAGTAGGGGACAGGGTGGGGAGACCCAGTACTTC.

The chain uses TRBV5-6 and TRBJ1-5, with 7 nucleotides matching TRBD1. The CDR3 has 14 residues. J gave up 5 bases and V 3 bases, and 5 bases lay outside the gene matches. Germline CDR1 SGHDT, CDR2 YYEEEE. The CDR3 nucleotides are TGTGCCAGCAGCTCTAAAACAGGGGATCAGCCCCAGCATTTT. Amino acids: CASSSKTGDQPQHF.

J is TRBJ2-2 and V is TRBV4-3, with D perhaps matching TRBD1 (5 bases). In germline, CDR1 is LGHNA, CDR2 YSLEER. The CDR3 is 17 amino acids. V was shortened by 0 bases and J by 4 bases, with 15 bases between the two germline ends. The CDR3 nucleotides read TGCGCCAGCAGCCAAGAAACAGGACGGAATCCCACCGGGGAGCTGTTTTTT. This sequence encodes CASSQETGRNPTGELFF.

This chain joins TRBV7-7 and TRBJ2-1, with 9 bases lining up with TRBD2. Germline V lookup: CDR1 SSHAT, CDR2 FNYEAQ (reference sequence). V gave up 6 bases and J gave up 10 bases; unmatched junction bases: 13. The CDR3 runs 15 residues. The CDR3 protein is CASSPAGGPEREQFF. As DNA, the CDR3 is TGTGCCAGCAGTCCTGCGGGGGGGCCTGAAAGAGAGCAGTTCTTC.

The chain recombines TRBV6-5 with TRBJ1-2, with 7 bases fitting TRBD1. J gave up 2 bases and V 6 bases, and 6 bases lay outside the gene matches. Germline-derived CDR1 and CDR2 are MNHEY and SVGAGI. The CDR3 contains 14 residues. CDR3 region: CASRPSTGNYGYTF. The CDR3 nucleotides read TGTGCCAGCAGACCTTCGACAGGGAACTATGGCTACACCTTC.